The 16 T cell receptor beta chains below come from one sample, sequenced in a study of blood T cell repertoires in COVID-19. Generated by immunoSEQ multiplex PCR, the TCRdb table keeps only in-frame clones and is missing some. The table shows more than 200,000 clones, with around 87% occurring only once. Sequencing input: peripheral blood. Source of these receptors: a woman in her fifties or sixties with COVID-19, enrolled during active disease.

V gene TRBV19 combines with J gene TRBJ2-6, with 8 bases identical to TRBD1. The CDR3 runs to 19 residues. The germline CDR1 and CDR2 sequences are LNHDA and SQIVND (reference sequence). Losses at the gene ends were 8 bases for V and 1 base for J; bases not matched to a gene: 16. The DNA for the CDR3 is TGTGCCAGTGGACTAATGGGGACAGGTTTGTTTTCTGGGGCCAACGTCCTGACTTTC. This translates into CASGLMGTGLFSGANVLTF.

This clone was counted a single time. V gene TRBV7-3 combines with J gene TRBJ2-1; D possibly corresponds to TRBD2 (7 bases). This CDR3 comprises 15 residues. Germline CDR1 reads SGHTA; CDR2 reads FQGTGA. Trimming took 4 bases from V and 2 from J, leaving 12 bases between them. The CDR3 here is CASSSLGGAYNEQFF. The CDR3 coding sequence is TGTGCCAGCAGCTCATTAGGGGGGGCCTACAATGAGCAGTTCTTC.

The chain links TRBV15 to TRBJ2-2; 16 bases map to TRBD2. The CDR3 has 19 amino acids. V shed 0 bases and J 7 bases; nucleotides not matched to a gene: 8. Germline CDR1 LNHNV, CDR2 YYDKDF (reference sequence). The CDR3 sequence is CATSRDGDGTSGRGGELFF. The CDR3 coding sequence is TGTGCCACCAGCAGAGATGGGGATGGGACTAGCGGGAGGGGCGGGGAGCTGTTTTTT.

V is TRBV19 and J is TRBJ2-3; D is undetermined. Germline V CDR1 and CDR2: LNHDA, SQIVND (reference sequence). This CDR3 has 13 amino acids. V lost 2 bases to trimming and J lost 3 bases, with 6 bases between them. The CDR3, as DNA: TGTGCCAGTAGTATAACTCAAACAGATACGCAGTATTTT. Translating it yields CASSITQTDTQYF.

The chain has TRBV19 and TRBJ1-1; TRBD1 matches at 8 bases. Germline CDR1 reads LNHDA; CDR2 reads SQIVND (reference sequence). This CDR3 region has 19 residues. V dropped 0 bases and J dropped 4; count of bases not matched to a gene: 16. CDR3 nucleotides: TGTGCCAGTAGTATAGATCGACCCCGAATTCTCGACAGGGGCACTGAAGCTTTCTTT. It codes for CASSIDRPRILDRGTEAFF.

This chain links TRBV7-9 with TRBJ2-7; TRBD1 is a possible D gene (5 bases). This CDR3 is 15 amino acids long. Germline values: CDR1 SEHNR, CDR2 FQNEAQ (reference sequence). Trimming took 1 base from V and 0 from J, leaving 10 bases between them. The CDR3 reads CASSLEGVSSYEQYF. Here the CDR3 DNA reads TGTGCCAGCAGCTTAGAAGGGGTTAGCTCCTACGAGCAGTACTTC.

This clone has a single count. CDR3 region: CASSLAGRLATDTQYF. The CDR3 DNA reads TGCGCCAGCAGCTTGGCCGGTCGGCTAGCGACAGATACGCAGTATTTT. The chain links TRBV5-1 to TRBJ2-3, with D tentatively TRBD2 (6 bases). CDR1 SGHRS and CDR2 YFSETQ come from the germline V gene. The CDR3 runs 16 residues. The germline V and J ends were trimmed by 0 bases and 3 bases, with 14 bases remaining between them.

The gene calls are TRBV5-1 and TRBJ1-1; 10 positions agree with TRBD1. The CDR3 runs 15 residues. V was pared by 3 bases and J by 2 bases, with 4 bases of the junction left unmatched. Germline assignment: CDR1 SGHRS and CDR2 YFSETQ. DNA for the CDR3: TGCGCCAGCAGCTCGGGGACAGGGGAAAACACTGAAGCTTTCTTT. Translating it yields CASSSGTGENTEAFF.

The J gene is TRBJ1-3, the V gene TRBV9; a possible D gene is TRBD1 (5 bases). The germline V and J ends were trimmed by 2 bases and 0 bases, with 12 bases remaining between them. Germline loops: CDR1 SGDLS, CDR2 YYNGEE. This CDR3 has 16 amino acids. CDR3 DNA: TGTGCCAGCAGCGTCTCCAGGGATTTCTCTGGAAACACCATATATTTT. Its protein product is CASSVSRDFSGNTIYF.

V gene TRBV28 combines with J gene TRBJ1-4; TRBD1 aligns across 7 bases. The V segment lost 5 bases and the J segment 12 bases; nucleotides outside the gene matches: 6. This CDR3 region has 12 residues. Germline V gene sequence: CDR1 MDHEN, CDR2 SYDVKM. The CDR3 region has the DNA TGTGCCAGCAGTCTCGACAGGGACGAACTGTTTTTT. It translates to CASSLDRDELFF.

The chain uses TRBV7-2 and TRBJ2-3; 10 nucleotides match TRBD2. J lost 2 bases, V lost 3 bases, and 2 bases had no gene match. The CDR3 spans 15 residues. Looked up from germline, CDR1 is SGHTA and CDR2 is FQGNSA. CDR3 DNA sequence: TGTGCCAGCAGCTTTCTAGCGGGAGTCACAGATACGCAGTATTTT. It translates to CASSFLAGVTDTQYF.

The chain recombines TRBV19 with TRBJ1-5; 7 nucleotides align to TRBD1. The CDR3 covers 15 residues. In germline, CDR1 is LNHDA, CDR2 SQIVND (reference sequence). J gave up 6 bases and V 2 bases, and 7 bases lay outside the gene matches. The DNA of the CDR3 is TGTGCCAGTAGTATATCCAGACAGGGCGCTCAGCCCCAGCATTTT. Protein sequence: CASSISRQGAQPQHF.

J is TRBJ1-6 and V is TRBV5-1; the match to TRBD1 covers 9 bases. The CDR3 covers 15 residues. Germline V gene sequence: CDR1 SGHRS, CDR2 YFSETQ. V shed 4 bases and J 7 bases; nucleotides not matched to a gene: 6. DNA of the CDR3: TGCGCCAGCAGCATCAGGACAGGGGAAAATTCACCCCTCCACTTT. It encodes CASSIRTGENSPLHF.

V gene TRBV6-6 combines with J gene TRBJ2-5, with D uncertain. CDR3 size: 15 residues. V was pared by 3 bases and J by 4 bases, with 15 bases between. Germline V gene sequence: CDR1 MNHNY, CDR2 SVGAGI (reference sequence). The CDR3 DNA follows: TGTGCCAGCAGTTATAGAGGAGACGGTAGAGAGACCCAGTACTTC. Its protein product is CASSYRGDGRETQYF.

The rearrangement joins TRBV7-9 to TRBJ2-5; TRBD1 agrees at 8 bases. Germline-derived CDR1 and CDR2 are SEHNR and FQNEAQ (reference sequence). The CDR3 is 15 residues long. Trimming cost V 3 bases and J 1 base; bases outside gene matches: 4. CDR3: CASSFSGGSQETQYF. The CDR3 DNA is TGTGCCAGCAGCTTTTCAGGGGGCTCCCAAGAGACCCAGTACTTC. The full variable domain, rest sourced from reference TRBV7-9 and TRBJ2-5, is DTGVSQNPRHKITKRGQNVTFRCDPISEHNRLYWYRQTLGQGPEFLTYFQNEAQLEKSRLLSDRFSAERPKGSFSTLEIQRTEQGDSAMYLCASSFSGGSQETQYFGPGTRLLVL.

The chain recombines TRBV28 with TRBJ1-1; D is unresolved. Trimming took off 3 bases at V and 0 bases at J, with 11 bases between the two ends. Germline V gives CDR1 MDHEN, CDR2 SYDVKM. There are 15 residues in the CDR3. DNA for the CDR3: TGTGCCAGCAGTTTGTATGAGGAGCTGAACACTGAAGCTTTCTTT. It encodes CASSLYEELNTEAFF.